Listed below are T cell receptor beta chains from one sample, sequenced in a study of T cells in Graves' hyperthyroidism and ophthalmopathy. TCRdb re-analysed the multiplex PCR reads in MiXCR, keeping a single row per CDR3 protein. The sample holds about 250,000 distinct CDR3 sequences; 20% to 25% are singletons and the top ten take 50% to 75%. Sequenced: blood. The receptors shown here come from a man younger than 40 with Graves' ophthalmopathy. CDR3s include the opening cysteine and the closing phenylalanine or tryptophan. Fields, in order: clone size, V gene, J gene, D gene, CDR3 protein, CDR3 DNA. A D gene is named only where the DNA matches it firmly. A clone size is listed for some rows: how often the clone was seen (once, few, many), or a class if it is expanded.

>.|TRBV24-1|TRBJ1-5|.
CATSVAGYQPQHF
TGTGCCACCAGTGTGGCAGGGTATCAGCCCCAGCATTTT
>.|TRBV12-5|TRBJ1-2|.
CASAPDRNYGYTF
TGTGCTAGTGCCCCTGACCGGAACTATGGCTACACCTTC
>many|TRBV6-1|TRBJ1-1|.
CASRTGTERHEAFF
TGTGCCAGCAGGACCGGGACCGAACGTCATGAAGCTTTCTTT
>.|TRBV7-3|TRBJ1-4|TRBD1
CASSLGTGREKLFF
TGTGCCAGCAGCTTAGGGACAGGTCGAGAAAAACTGTTTTTT
>.|TRBV6-1|TRBJ2-7|.
CASRERVAYEQYF
TGTGCCAGCAGGGAGCGGGTGGCCTACGAGCAGTACTTC
>few|TRBV11-1|TRBJ2-1|.
CASSQGFNNEQFF
TGTGCCAGCAGCCAAGGATTTAACAATGAGCAGTTCTTC
>.|TRBV12-3/TRBV12-4|TRBJ2-1|TRBD2
CASSREGLAFNEQFF
TGTGCCAGCAGTCGGGAGGGACTAGCCTTCAATGAGCAGTTCTTC
>many|TRBV12-3/TRBV12-4|TRBJ2-7|.
CASSEQGGSYEQYF
TGTGCCAGCAGCGAACAGGGTGGTTCCTACGAGCAGTACTTC
>.|TRBV6-1|TRBJ2-7|TRBD2
CASSASGLASYEQYF
TGTGCCAGCAGTGCCTCGGGACTAGCGTCCTACGAGCAGTACTTC
>many|TRBV2|TRBJ2-7|.
CASSEPGSPGVPRTYEQYF
TGTGCCAGCAGTGAACCCGGGTCTCCGGGGGTCCCTCGTACCTACGAGCAGTACTTC
>.|TRBV27|TRBJ2-3|.
CASSLVPPTDTQYF
TGTGCCAGCAGTTTAGTGCCCCCCACAGATACGCAGTATTTT
>.|TRBV7-2|TRBJ2-1|.
CASSLFTHGDNEQFF
TGTGCCAGCAGCTTATTCACGCACGGCGACAATGAGCAGTTCTTC
>many|TRBV7-2|TRBJ2-3|TRBD2
CASSSGLAGRTDTQYF
TGTGCCAGCAGTTCTGGACTAGCGGGGCGGACAGATACGCAGTATTTT
>.|TRBV30|TRBJ2-7|.
CAWNGNPNEQYF
TGTGCCTGGAATGGCAACCCAAACGAGCAGTACTTC
>few|TRBV5-8|TRBJ2-7|.
CASSFQWGGDNEQYF
TGTGCCAGCAGCTTCCAGTGGGGAGGTGACAACGAGCAGTACTTC
>few|TRBV30|TRBJ2-1|.
CAWSQDSANEQFF
TGTGCCTGGAGTCAGGACTCCGCCAATGAGCAGTTCTTC
>few|TRBV7-9|TRBJ2-1|.
CASSRGGGDSDEQFF
TGTGCCAGCAGCCGAGGGGGCGGGGACAGCGATGAGCAGTTCTTC
>few|TRBV30|TRBJ2-3|TRBD1
CAYTGALTDTQYF
TGTGCCTACACAGGGGCACTCACAGATACGCAGTATTTT
>.|TRBV28|TRBJ2-7|.
CAIAGPSYEQYF
TGTGCCATTGCGGGGCCCTCCTACGAGCAGTACTTC
>many|TRBV18|TRBJ1-2|.
CASSPRGESDGYTF
TGTGCCAGCTCACCACGAGGGGAAAGTGATGGCTACACCTTC
>.|TRBV19|TRBJ1-2|.
CASSIGGGLGYTF
TGTGCCAGTAGTATAGGTGGGGGTCTGGGCTACACCTTC
>.|TRBV9|TRBJ1-6|.
CASSAGRLDSPLHF
TGTGCCAGCAGCGCGGGACGGCTCGATTCACCCCTCCACTTT
>many|TRBV3-1|TRBJ2-1|.
CASSQASDEQFF
TGTGCCAGCAGCCAAGCTAGCGATGAGCAGTTCTTC
>.|TRBV28|TRBJ1-6|TRBD1
CASSPLDRVDSPLHF
TGTGCCAGCAGTCCCCTCGACAGGGTGGATTCACCCCTCCACTTT
>.|TRBV28|TRBJ2-5|.
CASSFSDQETQYF
TGTGCCAGCAGTTTCTCGGACCAAGAGACCCAGTACTTC
>.|TRBV28|TRBJ1-1|.
CASTWNTEAFF
TGTGCCAGCACTTGGAACACTGAAGCTTTCTTT
>many|TRBV28|TRBJ2-1|TRBD2
CASSSGLAADNEQFF
TGTGCCAGCAGCTCAGGACTAGCGGCCGACAATGAGCAGTTCTTC
>many|TRBV5-1|TRBJ1-6|.
CASSRQESSSYNSPLHF
TGCGCCAGCAGCAGACAGGAGTCCAGCTCCTATAATTCACCCCTCCACTTT
>.|TRBV29-1|TRBJ1-2|TRBD1
CSGTGTGGNYGYTF
TGCAGCGGAACCGGGACAGGGGGCAACTATGGCTACACCTTC
>many|TRBV28|TRBJ2-1|.
CASRDVGSYNEQFF
TGTGCCAGCAGGGACGTTGGCTCCTACAATGAGCAGTTCTTC
>.|TRBV28|TRBJ1-4|.
CASTYGNEKLFF
TGTGCCAGCACCTACGGGAATGAAAAACTGTTTTTT
>few|TRBV2|TRBJ2-7|TRBD1
CATRQGRNEQYF
TGTGCCACCAGACAGGGTAGGAACGAGCAGTACTTC
>.|TRBV19|TRBJ1-5|.
CASSIGLRADQPQHF
TGTGCCAGTAGTATAGGTCTCAGGGCGGATCAGCCCCAGCATTTT
>.|TRBV28|TRBJ2-2|TRBD2
CASSPSGLSTGELFF
TGTGCCAGCAGTCCTAGCGGGCTGAGCACCGGGGAGCTGTTTTTT
>few|TRBV10-3|TRBJ2-7|TRBD2
CAISDGTSGYEQYF
TGTGCCATCAGTGATGGGACTAGCGGTTACGAGCAGTACTTC
>.|TRBV7-8|TRBJ1-2|TRBD1
CASSSDRFGGYTF
TGTGCCAGCAGCTCGGACAGGTTTGGTGGCTACACCTTC
>few|TRBV10-3|TRBJ1-3|TRBD1
CAGRQTGAGNTIYF
TGTGCCGGGCGGCAGACAGGGGCTGGAAACACCATATATTTT
>many|TRBV27|TRBJ2-3|.
CASRRSGDTQYF
TGTGCCAGCAGACGCTCGGGAGATACGCAGTATTTT
>.|TRBV7-2|TRBJ2-1|.
CASSWTVGNEQFF
TGTGCCAGCAGCTGGACAGTGGGCAATGAGCAGTTCTTC
>few|TRBV7-9|TRBJ1-6|TRBD1
CASSLGTGGLGSPLHF
TGTGCCAGCAGCTTAGGGACAGGCGGATTGGGTTCACCCCTCCACTTT
>few|TRBV15|TRBJ2-5|TRBD2
CATSRVGGQETQYF
TGTGCCACCAGCAGAGTCGGGGGGCAAGAGACCCAGTACTTC
>few|TRBV20-1|TRBJ2-5|TRBD1
CSATGGQGARETQYF
TGCAGTGCTACGGGTGGGCAGGGGGCCCGAGAGACCCAGTACTTC
>few|TRBV28|TRBJ2-2|.
CASSPDTIRNTGELFF
TGTGCCAGCAGCCCCGACACAATTCGAAACACCGGGGAGCTGTTTTTT
>few|TRBV6-2/TRBV6-3|TRBJ2-3|TRBD2
CASSYSREVGTQYF
TGTGCCAGCAGTTACTCTCGGGAGGTTGGTACGCAGTATTTT
>many|TRBV11-2|TRBJ1-5|TRBD1
CASSSGTGGTQPQHF
TGTGCCAGCAGTTCCGGGACAGGCGGCACGCAGCCCCAGCATTTT
>.|TRBV4-1|TRBJ2-3|TRBD2
CASSQEKGLASTDTQYF
TGCGCCAGCAGCCAAGAAAAGGGACTAGCGAGCACAGATACGCAGTATTTT
>few|TRBV9|TRBJ2-2|.
CASSVVSRNTAGELFF
TGTGCCAGCAGCGTAGTTAGCAGGAACACCGCCGGGGAGCTGTTTTTT
>few|TRBV5-6|TRBJ2-4|TRBD2
CASSPGGGSGIQYF
TGTGCCAGCAGCCCGGGGGGGGGGTCGGGCATTCAGTACTTC
>.|TRBV29-1|TRBJ2-3|TRBD2
CSVEYHSGIDTQYF
TGCAGCGTTGAATATCATAGCGGGATAGATACGCAGTATTTT
>.|TRBV28|TRBJ2-1|TRBD1
CAISGTGNNEQFF
TGTGCCATCTCCGGGACAGGGAACAATGAGCAGTTCTTC
>.|TRBV28|TRBJ2-4|.
CASSPLEYRAKNIQYF
TGTGCCAGCAGCCCTTTAGAATACCGCGCCAAAAACATTCAGTACTTC
>few|TRBV30|TRBJ1-4|TRBD1
CAWSVSRGGADGKLFF
TGTGCCTGGAGTGTATCCCGAGGGGGCGCCGACGGAAAACTGTTTTTT
>.|TRBV28|TRBJ1-1|.
CASRYRETLNTEAFF
TGTGCCAGCAGATACAGGGAAACTTTGAACACTGAAGCTTTCTTT
>many|TRBV11-3|TRBJ2-2|.
CASSSRTAHTGELFF
TGTGCCAGCAGCTCCAGGACGGCTCACACCGGGGAGCTGTTTTTT
>.|TRBV5-8|TRBJ2-7|TRBD2
CASSIGLAGAYEQYF
TGTGCCAGCAGCATCGGACTAGCGGGGGCCTACGAGCAGTACTTC